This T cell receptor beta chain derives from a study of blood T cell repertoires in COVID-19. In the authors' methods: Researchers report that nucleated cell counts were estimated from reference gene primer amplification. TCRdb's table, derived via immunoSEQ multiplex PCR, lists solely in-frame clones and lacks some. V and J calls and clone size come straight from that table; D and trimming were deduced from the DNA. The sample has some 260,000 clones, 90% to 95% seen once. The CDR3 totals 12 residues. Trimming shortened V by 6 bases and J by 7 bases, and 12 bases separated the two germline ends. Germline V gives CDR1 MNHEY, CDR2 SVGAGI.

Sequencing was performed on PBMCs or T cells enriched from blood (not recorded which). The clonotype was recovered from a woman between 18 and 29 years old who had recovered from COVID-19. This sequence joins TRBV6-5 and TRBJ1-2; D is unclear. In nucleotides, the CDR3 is TGTGCCAGCAGGTACAGAGACTCTGGCTACACCTTC. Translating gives CASRYRDSGYTF.